The clone carrying this T cell receptor (beta chain) appeared a few times. The antigen remains undetermined. Assay: immunoSEQ multiplex PCR; the TCRdb copy retains only in-frame clones and omits some. The sample shows about 97,000 clones, 80% to 90% of them seen only once. V was clipped by 3 bases and J by 0 bases; unmatched bases: 8. The CDR3 has 17 amino acids. Germline V gene lookup returns CDR1 LNHNV and CDR2 YYDKDF (reference sequence). The data were taken from a study of T cell responses to AZD1222 COVID-19 vaccine. Study results and caveats: Spike-specific TCR breadth and depth were elevated following two AZD1222 doses. Baseline serology detected seropositivity in only five or six AZD1222 recipients.

V gene TRBV15 combines with J gene TRBJ1-2; 9 bases fit TRBD1. The sequenced sample was peripheral blood, obtained 28 days after the second AZD1222 dose. This TCR was sampled from an adult who received the AZD1222 COVID-19 vaccine. CDR3 bases: TGTGCCACCAGCAGGGGAGGACAGGGGAGTTCTAACTATGGCTACACCTTC. Its protein is CATSRGGQGSSNYGYTF.